This T cell receptor (beta chain) was profiled in a study of CD8+ T cells in alopecia areata. Study observations and caveats: Scalp clonality, along with expanded CD8+ clones among the top 100, was significantly decreased by tofacitinib.

The junction had 11 bases not matched to a gene; V was cut back by 5 bases and J by 1 base. Germline V lookup: CDR1 MNHEY, CDR2 SMNVEV (reference sequence). The CDR3 loop spans 18 amino acids. Details on this clone: What it binds is not known.

cDNA reverse transcribed from extracted RNA served as the sequencing template. Sequenced by immunoSEQ multiplex PCR; TCRdb stores in-frame clones only, minus some. The repertoire holds about 290,000 clones, with roughly 60% as singletons. The treatment is: oral pan-JAK inhibitor, 5-10 mg twice daily. Samples from alopecia areata patients were lesional scalp punch biopsies and peripheral blood. V is TRBV27 and J is TRBJ2-5; 12 bases are a match to TRBD2. The receptor's source is a human donor with alopecia areata. The sequenced sample was CD4+ T cells sorted from blood, obtained at week 24, from a patient treated with tofacitinib. The CDR3: CASSPRLAGAAPQETQYF. The CDR3, as DNA: TGTGCCAGCAGTCCGCGACTAGCGGGGGCCGCGCCCCAAGAGACCCAGTACTTC.